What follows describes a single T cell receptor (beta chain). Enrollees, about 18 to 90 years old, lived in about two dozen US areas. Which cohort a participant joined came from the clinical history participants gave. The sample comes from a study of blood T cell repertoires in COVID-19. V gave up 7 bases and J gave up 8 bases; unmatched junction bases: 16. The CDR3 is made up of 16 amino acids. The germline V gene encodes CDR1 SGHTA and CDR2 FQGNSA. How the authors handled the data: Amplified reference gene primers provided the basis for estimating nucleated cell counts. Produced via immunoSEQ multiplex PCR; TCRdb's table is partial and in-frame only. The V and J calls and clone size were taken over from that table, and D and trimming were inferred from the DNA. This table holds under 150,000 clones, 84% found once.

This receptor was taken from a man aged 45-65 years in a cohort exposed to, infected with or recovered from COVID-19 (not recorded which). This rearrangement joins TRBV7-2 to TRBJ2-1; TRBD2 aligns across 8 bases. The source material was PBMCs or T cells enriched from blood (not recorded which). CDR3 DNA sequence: TGTGCCAGCACCAACGGCGGGGGGCCTACCGGGGATGAGCAGTTCTTC. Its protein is CASTNGGGPTGDEQFF.